These 10 T cell receptor beta chains originate from one sample sequenced in a study of shared T cell receptors in the human thymus. The repertoire was sequenced with immunoSEQ multiplex PCR; TCRdb's copy has only in-frame clones and lacks some. Altogether around 730,000 clones are present, approximately 83% being singletons, with the ten largest covering more than 0.008%. Another study also made use of these data, one on human thymus T cells.

The sample was thymocytes. Receptors were obtained from a girl under three years old with a congenital heart defect.

This chain links TRBV4-2 with TRBJ2-4, with 7 bases matching TRBD2. Per germline, CDR1 LGHNA and CDR2 YNFKEQ. V was pared by 1 base and J by 9 bases, with 9 bases of the junction left unmatched. CDR3 length equals 15 residues. CDR3 coding DNA: TGTGCCAGCAGCCAAGTACCAGCGGGGAGTGGCATTCAGTACTTC. Its translation is CASSQVPAGSGIQYF.

This chain joins TRBV7-6 and TRBJ2-3, with no clear D. The V and J ends lost 5 bases and 0 bases respectively, with 15 bases between them. CDR1 is SGHVS and CDR2 is FNYEAQ in the germline V gene. This CDR3 spans 16 amino acids. CDR3 sequence: CASSPTPGASTDTQYF. The DNA of the CDR3 is TGTGCCAGCAGCCCGACTCCCGGTGCTAGCACAGATACGCAGTATTTT.

This chain links TRBV11-2 with TRBJ1-2; TRBD1 agrees at 7 bases. The germline gives CDR1 SGHAT, CDR2 FQNNGV. The trim removed 4 bases at V and 3 bases at J, leaving 8 bases unmatched. The CDR3 runs to 15 residues. CDR3 protein: CASSYVQGNDYGYTF. CDR3 in DNA: TGTGCCAGCAGCTACGTACAGGGGAATGACTATGGCTACACCTTC.

The chain carries TRBV6-1 and TRBJ2-2; D gene ambiguous. The germline CDR1 and CDR2 sequences are MNHNS and SASEGT. The CDR3 length is 14 residues. V shed 5 bases and J shed 0 bases, with 7 bases lying between them. This CDR3 is CASSRLANTGELFF. Here the CDR3 DNA reads TGTGCCAGCAGTCGACTTGCGAACACCGGGGAGCTGTTTTTT.

The chain carries TRBV30 and TRBJ1-6, with D hard to call. The CDR3 consists of 15 residues. The ends were cut back, 3 bases at V and 8 bases at J, with 17 bases in the middle. The V gene's germline CDR1 is GTSNPN and CDR2 SVGIG (reference sequence). The CDR3 is CAWRVGEFLDSPLHF. The CDR3 region has the DNA TGTGCCTGGAGGGTGGGAGAATTTTTGGATTCACCCCTCCACTTT.

In its sample, this clone was seen a few times. The chain combines TRBV4-1 with TRBJ1-2; no clear D gene. The CDR3 totals 13 residues. Germline V gives CDR1 MGHRA, CDR2 YSYEKL. Trimming removed 5 bases from V and 0 bases from J, with 7 bases in between. The CDR3 loop is CASSSGANYGYTF. The CDR3 DNA sequence: TGCGCCAGCAGCTCAGGCGCTAACTATGGCTACACCTTC.

This chain connects TRBV7-2 to TRBJ2-7; TRBD2 matches 7 bases. The germline gives CDR1 SGHTA, CDR2 FQGNSA. After removal of 5 bases from V and 2 bases from J, the junction contained 9 bases not matched to a gene. The CDR3 has 15 residues. The CDR3 region is CASSVGGEAAYEQYF. The CDR3 region has the DNA TGTGCCAGCAGCGTGGGGGGGGAGGCTGCCTACGAGCAGTACTTC.

V is TRBV4-1 and J is TRBJ1-2, with D perhaps matching TRBD1 (5 bases). V was shortened by 0 bases and J by 0 bases, with 17 bases between the two germline ends. Germline CDR1 is MGHRA and CDR2 is YSYEKL. The CDR3 length is 18 residues. In DNA form, the CDR3 reads TGCGCCAGCAGCCAAGATTTATTAACAGGCACCGCTAACTATGGCTACACCTTC. Its translation: CASSQDLLTGTANYGYTF.

V and J are TRBV11-2 and TRBJ1-2; 8 nucleotides line up with TRBD1. Germline-derived CDR1 and CDR2 are SGHAT and FQNNGV. V trimming: 3 bases; J trimming: 4 bases; junction bases outside the gene matches: 4. This CDR3 region has 14 residues. CDR3 sequence reads: CASSLDRDFYGYTF. The CDR3 nucleotides read TGTGCCAGCAGCTTGGACAGGGACTTCTATGGCTACACCTTC.

The gene calls are TRBV28 and TRBJ1-5; D is undetermined. Trimming took 8 bases from V and 5 from J, leaving 10 bases between them. The CDR3 extends over 12 amino acids. Germline V CDR1 and CDR2: MDHEN, SYDVKM. The CDR3 region has the DNA TGTGCCAGCCACGCCCGGGATCAGCCCCAGCATTTT. Amino acid sequence: CASHARDQPQHF.